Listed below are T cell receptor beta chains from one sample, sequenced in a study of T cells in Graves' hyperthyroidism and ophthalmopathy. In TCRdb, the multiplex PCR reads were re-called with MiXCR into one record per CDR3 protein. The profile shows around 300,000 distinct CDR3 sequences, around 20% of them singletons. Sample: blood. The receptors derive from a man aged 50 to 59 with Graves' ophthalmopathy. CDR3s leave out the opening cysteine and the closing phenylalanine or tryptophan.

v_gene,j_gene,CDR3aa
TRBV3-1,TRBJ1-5,ASSQGSTGDNQPQH
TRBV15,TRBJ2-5,ATNRDRGGMETQY
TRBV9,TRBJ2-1,ASSGSIAVRGEQF
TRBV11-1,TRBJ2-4,ASSITTGLAKNIQY
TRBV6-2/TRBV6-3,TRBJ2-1,ASSYSHRGRGNEQF
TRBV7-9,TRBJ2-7,ASSLGAPYEQY
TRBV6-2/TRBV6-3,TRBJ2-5,ASSSSGTHQQETQY
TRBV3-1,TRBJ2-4,ASSPRDGLNIQY
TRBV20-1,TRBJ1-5,SARGTENQPQH
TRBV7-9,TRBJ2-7,ASSDSYEQY
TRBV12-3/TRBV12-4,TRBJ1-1,ASTASGTGSREAF
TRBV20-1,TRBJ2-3,SASPWGATDTQY
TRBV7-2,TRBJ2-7,ASSLDGLSGYEQY
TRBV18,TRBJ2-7,ASSPPPRTGVTEQY
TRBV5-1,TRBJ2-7,ASSLEQIYEQY
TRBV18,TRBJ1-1,ASSTDRGNTEAF
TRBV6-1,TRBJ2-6,ASSEGTGANVLT
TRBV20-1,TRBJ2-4,SARFSSLAIQY
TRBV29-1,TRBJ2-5,SVGAGGQETQY
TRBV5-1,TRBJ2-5,ASSLAGVRDGETQY
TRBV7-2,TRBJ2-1,ASSLRGRTSGRGGEQF
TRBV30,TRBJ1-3,AWSVRANTIY
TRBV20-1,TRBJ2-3,SARDLTGGRGDTQY
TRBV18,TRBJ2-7,ASSPGMISYEQY
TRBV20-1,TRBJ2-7,SASTGQGLGEQY
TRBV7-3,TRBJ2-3,ASSLRRLAGDYTDTQY
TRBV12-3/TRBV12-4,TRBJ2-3,ASSSPLAGPADTQY
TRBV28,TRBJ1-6,ASSDRDGGSPLH
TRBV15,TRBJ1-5,ATSLPQGASNQPQH
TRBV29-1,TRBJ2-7,SVVSRASYEQY
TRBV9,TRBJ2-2,ASSFGGAGGVGELF
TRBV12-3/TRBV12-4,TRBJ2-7,ASSLAETGLGEQY
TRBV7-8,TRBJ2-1,ASSLNTGGSYNEQF
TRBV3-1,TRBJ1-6,ASSPDWNSPLH
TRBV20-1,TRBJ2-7,SASTSGSGLEQY
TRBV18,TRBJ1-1,ASSPQGAWNTEAF
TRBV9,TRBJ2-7,ASSVGQDYEQY
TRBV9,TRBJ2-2,ASSAGTPPGELF
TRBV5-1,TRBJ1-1,ASSSGQGGRYTEAF
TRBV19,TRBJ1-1,ASSYRAGWEAF
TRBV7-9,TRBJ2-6,ASSLTPRGSISGANVLT
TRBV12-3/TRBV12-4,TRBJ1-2,ASSLGRRVGYT
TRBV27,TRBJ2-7,ASSPQESSYEQY
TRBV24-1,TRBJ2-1,ATGPGQRPYNEQF
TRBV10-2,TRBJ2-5,ASSGSPGGEETQY